The clone carrying this T cell receptor (beta chain) was recorded once. The record originates from a study of long-term antiretroviral therapy in people with HIV. Survey-level immunoSEQ v3.0 assays were run. Measured with immunoSEQ multiplex PCR; TCRdb has only the in-frame clones, and not every one. Found here are about 6,000 clones, around 80% of them singletons; the top ten hold roughly a tenth. Germline lookup yields CDR1 SGHRS and CDR2 YFSETQ. This CDR3 region has 15 residues. V was shortened by 0 bases and J by 0 bases, with 6 bases between the two germline ends. The source is a man aged 35-49 years with HIV. This chain uses TRBV5-1 with TRBJ1-4; D is undetermined. Sequenced here: unsorted PBMCs, sampled 1.8 years before starting antiretroviral therapy. The CDR3 region is CASSLDTSTNEKLFF. For the CDR3, the DNA is TGCGCCAGCAGCTTGGACACATCAACTAATGAAAAACTGTTTTTT. Full variable domain (outside the CDR3, taken from reference TRBV5-1 and TRBJ1-4): KAGVTQTPRYLIKTRGQQVTLSCSPISGHRSVSWYQQTPGQGLQFLFEYFSETQRNKGNFPGRFSGRQFSNSRSEMNVSTLELGDSALYLCASSLDTSTNEKLFFGSGTQLSVL.